One and the same sample provided the 19 T cell receptor beta chains below, sequenced in a study of cytomegalovirus exposure and HLA in healthy donors. The PCR employed 60 Vbeta primers together with 13 Jbeta primers. Only in-frame clones appear in the TCRdb table, and some are missing; sequencing was by immunoSEQ multiplex PCR. The data show some 84,000 clones, roughly 73% seen once. The specimen sequenced was PBMCs. These receptors came from a boy aged 5 to 17 in good health and CMV-seronegative.

The chain links TRBV4-3 to TRBJ2-1; 9 positions agree with TRBD1. The CDR3 is made up of 16 amino acids. From germline, CDR1 is LGHNA and CDR2 YSLEER. Losses at the gene ends were 0 bases for V and 2 bases for J; bases not matched to a gene: 2. CDR3 in amino acids: CASSQDRTGAYNEQFF. In DNA form, the CDR3 reads TGCGCCAGCAGCCAAGATAGGACAGGGGCCTACAATGAGCAGTTCTTC.

V and J are TRBV4-3 and TRBJ2-7; 11 positions agree with TRBD2. There are 15 residues in the CDR3. The V and J ends lost 0 bases and 6 bases, in that order; junction bases with no gene match: 4. Germline V lookup: CDR1 LGHNA, CDR2 YSLEER. CDR3 region: CASSQDKGTSGEQYF. The CDR3 coding sequence is TGCGCCAGCAGCCAAGATAAAGGGACTAGCGGCGAGCAGTACTTC.

The CDR3 region is CASSQEQKYEQYF. DNA of the CDR3: TGCGCCAGCAGCCAAGAACAGAAGTACGAGCAGTACTTC. This rearrangement joins TRBV4-3 to TRBJ2-7; no clear D gene. The CDR3 runs to 13 residues. V was pared by 0 bases and J by 4 bases, with 7 bases between. Germline CDR1 and CDR2: LGHNA and YSLEER.

This clone was seen only a few times. The chain is built from TRBV4-1 and TRBJ1-1; D is ambiguous. Between the trimmed V and J ends, which lost 0 bases and 11 bases, there was a span of 22 bases. Germline CDR1 reads MGHRA; CDR2 reads YSYEKL. The CDR3 is 16 residues long. In DNA form, the CDR3 reads TGCGCCAGCAGCCAAGATCGGCGGGGTTCATATGTAATGGCTTTCTTT. It codes for CASSQDRRGSYVMAFF.

This chain connects TRBV5-1 to TRBJ2-7; D is unresolved. The germline V gene encodes CDR1 SGHRS and CDR2 YFSETQ. The CDR3 has 11 residues. The V gene lost 5 bases and the J gene lost 4 bases, with 7 bases spanning the gap. DNA of the CDR3: TGCGCCAGCAGTCAGAATTACGAGCAGTACTTC. It yields the protein CASSQNYEQYF.

This clone was detected only once. V and J are TRBV6-5 and TRBJ2-5; D call uncertain. The CDR3 has 13 amino acids. V was trimmed by 0 bases and J by 3 bases, leaving 5 bases between them. Germline CDR1 MNHEY, CDR2 SVGAGI. The CDR3 nucleotides are TGTGCCAGCAGTTACTCGGAGAAAGAGACCCAGTACTTC. Its translation is CASSYSEKETQYF.

This clone was recorded once. V and J are TRBV28 and TRBJ2-7; TRBD2 agrees at 8 bases. The CDR3 extends over 16 amino acids. Trimming took 0 bases from V and 0 from J; bases not matched to a gene: 4. CDR1 is MDHEN and CDR2 is SYDVKM in the germline V gene. In nucleotides, the CDR3 is TGTGCCAGCAGTTTATGGGTAGCGGGAAGCTCCTACGAGCAGTACTTC. Its translation: CASSLWVAGSSYEQYF.

V gene TRBV5-4 combines with J gene TRBJ1-1; D is ambiguous. V was cut by 2 bases and J by 1 base, with 6 bases left in between. CDR3 size: 13 residues. CDR1 SGHNT and CDR2 YYREEE come from the germline V gene (reference sequence). CDR3: CASSLAWNTEAFF. The CDR3 DNA is TGTGCCAGCAGCTTAGCATGGAACACTGAAGCTTTCTTT.

The chain carries TRBV7-2 and TRBJ1-6; no clear D gene. CDR1 is SGHTA, CDR2 FQGNSA, per germline. The CDR3 loop spans 15 amino acids. Trimming removed 1 base at V and 6 bases at J, with 10 bases between. This CDR3 reads CASSLVEVINSPLHF. Written as DNA, the CDR3 is TGTGCCAGCAGCTTAGTGGAGGTGATTAATTCACCCCTCCACTTT.

The chain employs TRBV11-3 and TRBJ2-7, with D perhaps TRBD2 (5 bases). This CDR3 region has 16 residues. Germline V lookup: CDR1 SGHNT, CDR2 YENEEA. Trimming removed 5 bases from V and 3 bases from J, with 20 bases in between. This chain's CDR3 is CASSPSGTLAIYEQYF. The CDR3, as DNA: TGTGCCAGCAGCCCATCGGGAACCCTGGCCATCTACGAGCAGTACTTC.

V is TRBV4-1 and J is TRBJ2-1, with D hard to call. The CDR3 extends over 14 amino acids. Germline assignment: CDR1 MGHRA and CDR2 YSYEKL. The V gene lost 2 bases and the J gene lost 0 bases, with 5 bases spanning the gap. The DNA of the CDR3 is TGCGCCAGCAGCCAAACCAGCTCCTACAATGAGCAGTTCTTC. Amino acids: CASSQTSSYNEQFF.

The V and J genes are TRBV14 and TRBJ1-2, with no clear D. Trimming pared 5 bases from V and 3 bases from J, leaving 7 bases between. The CDR3 runs to 12 residues. Germline CDR1 and CDR2: SGHDN and FVKESK. CDR3 DNA sequence: TGTGCCAGCAGCGACAACCACTATGGCTACACCTTC. This translates into CASSDNHYGYTF.

The rearrangement joins TRBV7-8 to TRBJ1-1; 7 bases are shared with TRBD1. The CDR3 extends over 15 amino acids. The V gene end was trimmed by 2 bases and the J gene end by 0 bases; junction bases not matched to a gene: 3. The germline V gene has CDR1 SGHVS and CDR2 FQNEAQ. This CDR3 reads CASSLRGGLNTEAFF. The CDR3 DNA reads TGTGCCAGCAGCTTAAGAGGGGGCCTGAACACTGAAGCTTTCTTT.

This clone was observed a few times. The gene calls are TRBV18 and TRBJ1-1; D possibly corresponds to TRBD1 (6 bases). CDR1 and CDR2 (germline): KGHSH, LQKENI. CDR3 length: 15 residues. The V and J ends lost 3 bases and 1 base respectively, with 12 bases between them. As DNA, the CDR3 is TGTGCCAGCTCACCTCGCCTACAGGGGAACACTGAAGCTTTCTTT. This codes for CASSPRLQGNTEAFF.

The V call is TRBV28, the J call TRBJ1-6; D is perhaps TRBD1 (6 bases). CDR1 and CDR2 (germline): MDHEN, SYDVKM. The CDR3 consists of 14 residues. The ends were cut back, 2 bases at V and 10 bases at J, with 12 bases in the middle. CDR3 sequence: CASSLVRGGSPLHF. The CDR3 bases are TGTGCCAGCAGTTTAGTTAGGGGGGGGTCACCCCTCCACTTT.

The V gene is TRBV5-4, the J gene TRBJ2-7; TRBD2 aligns across 14 bases. The ends lost 4 bases at V and 6 bases at J; junction bases unmatched: 6. The CDR3 has 15 residues. Germline V gene data show CDR1 as SGHNT and CDR2 as YYREEE (reference sequence). CDR3 in DNA: TGTGCCAGCAGCCCCCGGACTAGCGGGAGGCGCGAGCAGTACTTC. Translation: CASSPRTSGRREQYF.

This rearrangement joins TRBV30 to TRBJ1-5; 8 bases align to TRBD1. Per germline, CDR1 GTSNPN and CDR2 SVGIG (reference sequence). This CDR3 is 13 amino acids long. V lost 5 bases to trimming and J lost 1 base; unmatched junction nucleotides: 1. CDR3 in amino acids: CAWDRGSNQPQHF. The CDR3 DNA sequence: TGTGCCTGGGACAGGGGAAGCAATCAGCCCCAGCATTTT.

This clone was seen just once. V usage is TRBV7-6 and J usage is TRBJ2-7; TRBD2 is a possible D gene (5 bases). In germline, CDR1 is SGHVS, CDR2 FNYEAQ. The CDR3 runs 12 residues. Trimming pared 2 bases from V and 5 bases from J, leaving 7 bases between. This chain's CDR3 is CASSLNGDEQYF. In nucleotides, the CDR3 is TGTGCCAGCAGCTTAAACGGGGACGAGCAGTACTTC.

The chain is built from TRBV28 and TRBJ1-2, with 7 bases aligning to TRBD1. Germline CDR1 reads MDHEN; CDR2 reads SYDVKM. The CDR3 runs 15 residues. Unmatched junction bases numbered 8, after V lost 3 bases and J lost 4 bases. CDR3 amino acids: CASSFRQGQFYGYTF. In DNA form, the CDR3 reads TGTGCCAGCAGTTTCCGACAGGGACAATTCTATGGCTACACCTTC.